Detailed here is one T cell receptor beta chain. Its antigen is unknown. Base quality data are lacking; no much larger clone is found one base away. These data originate in a study of technical replicates of blood from a few donors (dated by TCRdb to about 2017). Counted from cysteine to phenylalanine, this CDR3 has 16 amino acids. The entry retains the CDR3 DNA only, 48 bases that are in frame from base 1. Receptor amplification or capture employed the immunoSEQ multiplex PCR assay. TCRdb provides this immuneACCESS table in a form limited to in-frame rearrangements. Some clones are lacking; in checked studies, under half of them reflect an unresolved V gene, and why the rest are absent is not known. The sample profile shows tens of thousands of clones; 75% to 95% of them were found once. Of the sample, approximately 3.9% is held by the ten largest clones.

The receptor was derived from a human donor in good health. Some clones in this sample may be carry-over from other donors' samples. The sequence is built from TRBV12-2 and TRBJ2-2; the table's D call of TRBD2 was not tested on the DNA. TRBV12-2 is listed as a pseudogene. The sample consisted of PBMCs. The CDR3: CASRPVSGRGTGELFF. The nucleotide sequence reads as follows: TGTGCAAGTCGCCCCGTGAGCGGGAGGGGTACCGGGGAGCTGTTTTTT.